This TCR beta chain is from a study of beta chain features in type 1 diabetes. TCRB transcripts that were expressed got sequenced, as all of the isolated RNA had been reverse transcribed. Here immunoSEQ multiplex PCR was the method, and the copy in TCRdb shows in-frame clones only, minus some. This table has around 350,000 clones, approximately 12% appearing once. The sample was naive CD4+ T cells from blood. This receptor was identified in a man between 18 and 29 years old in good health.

The CDR3: CAWSLREQYF. The CDR3 nucleotides are TGTGCCTGGAGTCTGAGGGAGCAGTACTTC. The gene calls are TRBV30 and TRBJ2-7; D gene uncertain. Per germline, CDR1 GTSNPN and CDR2 SVGIG (reference sequence). The length of the CDR3 is 10 residues. Trimming removed 2 bases at V and 7 bases at J, with 6 bases between.